This T cell receptor (beta chain) is from a study of cytomegalovirus exposure and HLA in healthy donors. Germline V CDR1 and CDR2: LNHNV, YYDKDF (reference sequence). V lost 3 bases and J lost 1; bases outside the gene matches: 7. The length of the CDR3 is 16 residues. Libraries were prepared by immunoSEQ multiplex PCR; TCRdb keeps only in-frame clonotypes and omits some of them. The table shows 75,000 to 95,000 clones, with around 96% occurring only once. This receptor was obtained from a man aged 18 to 29 in good health and CMV-seronegative. V is TRBV15 and J is TRBJ2-3; TRBD2 aligns across 7 bases. The sample was PBMCs. CDR3 loop: CATSSRSGARTDTQYF. DNA of the CDR3: TGTGCCACCAGCAGCCGAAGCGGGGCCCGCACAGATACGCAGTATTTT.